This entry concerns a single TCR beta chain. This record comes from a study of T cell changes during pregnancy in multiple sclerosis. Trimming at V came to 4 bases and at J to 3 bases, leaving 6 bases not matched to a gene. Germline values: CDR1 SGDLS, CDR2 YYNGEE. The CDR3 length is 14 residues. Sequenced by immunoSEQ multiplex PCR; TCRdb stores in-frame clones only, minus some. The sample holds around 100,000 clones, around 93% seen once. The chain combines TRBV9 with TRBJ2-7; 8 nucleotides match TRBD1. The material was peripheral blood, obtained before pregnancy. The sequence derives from a female donor with multiple sclerosis, enrolled in a pregnancy study. CDR3 DNA sequence: TGTGCCAGCAGCAGAACAGGGGGGAACTACGAGCAGTACTTC. As protein: CASSRTGGNYEQYF. The full variable domain, with the rest looked up from reference TRBV9 and TRBJ2-7, is DSGVTQTPKHLITATGQRVTLRCSPRSGDLSVYWYQQSLDQGLQFLIQYYNGEERAKGNILERFSAQQFPDLHSELNLSSLELGDSALYFCASSRTGGNYEQYFGPGTRLTVT.